This is a list of T cell receptor beta chains from one sample in a study of OX40 agonist ivuxolimab in advanced cancers. The repertoire was sequenced with immunoSEQ multiplex PCR; TCRdb's copy has only in-frame clones and lacks some. Among 55,000 to 75,000 clones listed, around 82% were seen once. The sample here was CD4+ or CD8+ T cells sorted from blood, taken in a trial of the OX40 agonist ivuxolimab. These receptors were obtained from an adult with an advanced solid tumor such as melanoma, head and neck, liver or kidney cancer. Both conserved end residues are trimmed from each CDR3. The order of the fields is V gene, CDR3 protein.

TRBV4-2,ASSQARTSGGSYNEQF
TRBV4-3,ASSTTTGSNEKLF
TRBV6-1,ASSDILNQPQH
TRBV6-6,ASSELEDEKLF
TRBV4-1,ASSDRLGGTDTQY
TRBV19,ASKGGTFSQQY
TRBV5-1,ASSGTGPRGNTIY
TRBV10-3,AIRPLSTGMNTEAF
TRBV5-1,ASSLERGYYGYT
TRBV2,ASSELPSGRSYNEQF
TRBV18,ASSPRELADSNTQY
TRBV6-5,ASSSGIPPKPQH
TRBV29-1,SVPVLGQETQY
TRBV11-2,ASRIPGATTEAF
TRBV4-1,ASSRTYTSNREKLF
TRBV7-2,ASSPEGAANSPLH
TRBV18,ASSPGNTEAF
TRBV28,ASSLRMGGYGYT
TRBV7-2,ASSLVGTTQLGVGQF
TRBV28,ASSLSSGVLGGYT
TRBV6-6,ASSSQGTYNSPLH
TRBV6-6,ASSSGSRVDTQY
TRBV5-1,ASSLRGETYNEQF
TRBV28,ASSFPSNGQGAGREWNEQF
TRBV23-1,ASSQTGQGTYNEQF